The 21 T cell receptor beta chains presented below share a single source sample, sequenced in a study of cytomegalovirus exposure and HLA in healthy donors. The PCR made use of 60 Vbeta and 13 Jbeta primers. The method was immunoSEQ multiplex PCR; TCRdb's version includes in-frame clones alone and lacks a portion of them. In the table there are some 130,000 clones, roughly three quarters of which are singletons. Sequencing used PBMCs. Receptors originate from a young man in good health and CMV-seronegative.

The CDR3 coding sequence is TGTGCCAGCACCCAAACTAGTGTGACTAATGAAAAACTGTTTTTT. It specifies CASTQTSVTNEKLFF. The V gene is TRBV6-1, the J gene TRBJ1-4; D remains unclear. Trimming removed 7 bases from V and 2 bases from J, with 14 bases in between. The CDR3 spans 15 residues. The germline V gene encodes CDR1 MNHNS and CDR2 SASEGT.

The V gene is TRBV19, the J gene TRBJ1-5, with 10 bases aligning to TRBD1. Germline V gives CDR1 LNHDA, CDR2 SQIVND (reference sequence). The V gene end was trimmed by 8 bases and the J gene end by 2 bases; junction bases not matched to a gene: 9. This CDR3 comprises 16 residues. CDR3 nucleotides: TGTGCCAGTGAGGACAGGGGGTTTAGGGGCAATCAGCCCCAGCATTTT. This translates into CASEDRGFRGNQPQHF. Variable domain in full (rest from reference TRBV19 and TRBJ1-5): DGGITQSPKYLFRKEGQNVTLSCEQNLNHDAMYWYRQDPGQGLRLIYYSQIVNDFQKGDIAEGYSVSREKKESFPLTVTSAQKNPTAFYLCASEDRGFRGNQPQHFGDGTRLSIL.

V and J are TRBV7-6 and TRBJ1-6; 7 positions agree with TRBD1. The CDR3 is 16 residues long. Unmatched junction bases numbered 5, after V lost 4 bases and J lost 2 bases. CDR1 is SGHVS and CDR2 is FNYEAQ in the germline V gene. The CDR3 protein is CASSSRQGPYNSPLHF. DNA of the CDR3: TGTGCCAGCAGCTCCAGACAGGGACCCTATAATTCACCCCTCCACTTT.

The chain carries TRBV27 and TRBJ1-1; unclear D gene. Deletions cut 4 bases from V and 1 base from J, with 4 bases between. Germline V CDR1 and CDR2: MNHEY, SMNVEV (reference sequence). This CDR3 has 12 amino acids. The CDR3 sequence: CASSSGNTEAFF. In DNA form, the CDR3 reads TGTGCCAGCAGTTCGGGGAACACTGAAGCTTTCTTT.

This clone was observed once. The chain couples TRBV7-9 to TRBJ2-2; D remains unclear. This CDR3 has 14 residues. Trimming stripped 5 bases from V and 6 bases from J, with 13 bases between. CDR1 is SEHNR, CDR2 FQNEAQ, per germline (reference sequence). CDR3 nucleotide sequence: TGTGCCAGCAGCCTATTCGGGTACCCCGGGGAGCTGTTTTTT. Protein: CASSLFGYPGELFF. Filled out from reference TRBV7-9 and TRBJ2-2, the complete variable domain reads DTGVSQNPRHKITKRGQNVTFRCDPISEHNRLYWYRQTLGQGPEFLTYFQNEAQLEKSRLLSDRFSAERPKGSFSTLEIQRTEQGDSAMYLCASSLFGYPGELFFGEGSRLTVL.

This sequence joins TRBV10-3 and TRBJ1-1; 10 positions agree with TRBD1. This CDR3 region has 14 residues. CDR1 and CDR2 from the germline V gene are ENHRY and SYGVKD. Trimming removed 0 bases from V and 11 bases from J; junction bases left unmatched: 6. CDR3 sequence: CAISESRTGGRAFF. In nucleotides, the CDR3 is TGTGCCATCAGTGAGTCACGGACAGGGGGACGGGCTTTCTTT.

The chain combines TRBV7-6 with TRBJ1-5; 8 positions agree with TRBD1. Germline CDR1 is SGHVS and CDR2 is FNYEAQ. The J segment lost 3 bases and the V segment lost 5 bases, leaving 12 bases of the junction unmatched. The CDR3 spans 17 residues. The CDR3 region has the DNA TGTGCCAGCAGCCCCCACCCGTCGACAGGGGCCAATCAGCCCCAGCATTTT. Its protein product is CASSPHPSTGANQPQHF.

V is TRBV14 and J is TRBJ2-7; 10 bases agree with TRBD2. The CDR3 consists of 15 residues. Looked up from germline, CDR1 is SGHDN and CDR2 is FVKESK. Germline trimming cut 4 bases from V and 7 bases from J; bases unmatched to any gene: 10. Here the CDR3 reads CASSPLNLAGEEQYF. CDR3 sequence (DNA): TGTGCCAGCAGCCCTCTTAACCTAGCGGGAGAGGAGCAGTACTTC.

The chain carries TRBV4-3 and TRBJ1-3; D is unclear. The CDR3 contains 13 residues. The germline V and J ends were trimmed by 4 bases and 4 bases, with 8 bases remaining between them. CDR1 and CDR2 (germline): LGHNA, YSLEER. In nucleotides, the CDR3 is TGCGCCAGCAGCCCCGGGGTCGGAAACACCATATATTTT. It translates to CASSPGVGNTIYF.

This chain links TRBV28 with TRBJ1-1; D is ambiguous. Looked up from germline, CDR1 is MDHEN and CDR2 is SYDVKM. This CDR3 has 14 amino acids. Trimming cost V 5 bases and J 0 bases, with 10 bases left between them. In nucleotides, the CDR3 is TGTGCCAGCAGTCGGGTCCAGATGAACACTGAAGCTTTCTTT. This translates into CASSRVQMNTEAFF.

This chain links TRBV5-5 with TRBJ1-5; D unresolved. The CDR3 covers 12 residues. Looked up from germline, CDR1 is SGHKS and CDR2 is YYEKEE (reference sequence). V lost 3 bases, J lost 5 bases, and 6 bases lay in between. The CDR3: CASSYGDQPQHF. The CDR3 bases are TGTGCCAGCAGCTACGGTGATCAGCCCCAGCATTTT.

V is TRBV6-1 and J is TRBJ2-2; 10 bases are a match to TRBD2. The CDR3 length is 15 residues. Germline V gene lookup returns CDR1 MNHNS and CDR2 SASEGT. V lost 8 bases and J lost 5; bases outside the gene matches: 8. The CDR3 loop is CASVLAGGQTGELFF. For the CDR3, the DNA is TGTGCCAGCGTCTTAGCGGGAGGTCAAACCGGGGAGCTGTTTTTT.

The chain couples TRBV5-1 to TRBJ2-3; 8 nucleotides line up with TRBD2. From germline, CDR1 is SGHRS and CDR2 YFSETQ. The CDR3 extends over 16 amino acids. The V gene end was trimmed by 0 bases and the J gene end by 0 bases; junction bases not matched to a gene: 3. CDR3 sequence: CASSLDPSGSTDTQYF. CDR3 nucleotide sequence: TGCGCCAGCAGCTTGGATCCTAGCGGGAGCACAGATACGCAGTATTTT.

This clone was picked up a small number of times. The chain is built from TRBV2 and TRBJ1-5, with unresolved D. Germline CDR1 SNHLY, CDR2 FYNNEI. V was cut by 1 base and J by 2 bases, with 9 bases left in between. The length of the CDR3 is 15 residues. CDR3 region: CASSEGGTRNQPQHF. The DNA for the CDR3 is TGTGCCAGCAGTGAAGGAGGCACTCGCAATCAGCCCCAGCATTTT.

The J gene is TRBJ2-3, the V gene TRBV15, with D possibly TRBD2 on 5 matching bases. The CDR3 contains 14 residues. Germline V CDR1 and CDR2: LNHNV, YYDKDF (reference sequence). Trimming pared 3 bases from V and 6 bases from J, leaving 13 bases between. The CDR3 bases are TGTGCCACCAGCAGTTCCCCGAGGACTGATACGCAGTATTTT. It translates to CATSSSPRTDTQYF. The variable domain in full, with the rest retrieved from reference TRBV15 and TRBJ2-3, is DAMVIQNPRYQVTQFGKPVTLSCSQTLNHNVMYWYQQKSSQAPKLLFHYYDKDFNNEADTPDNFQSRRPNTSFCFLDIRSPGLGDTAMYLCATSSSPRTDTQYFGPGTRLTVL.

The rearrangement joins TRBV2 to TRBJ2-5; 7 nucleotides line up with TRBD1. The CDR3 length is 14 residues. Germline V gene sequence: CDR1 SNHLY, CDR2 FYNNEI. The ends lost 3 bases at V and 7 bases at J; junction bases unmatched: 8. CDR3 coding DNA: TGTGCCAGCAGTGACTCGACAGGGTCCGGGACCCAGTACTTC. The encoded protein is CASSDSTGSGTQYF.

This clone was observed a single time. V usage is TRBV30 and J usage is TRBJ2-7, with 8 bases matching TRBD2. Per germline, CDR1 GTSNPN and CDR2 SVGIG (reference sequence). This CDR3 region has 12 residues. CDR3 protein: CALGTGGYEQYF. CDR3 bases: TGTGCGCTTGGGACGGGGGGGTACGAGCAGTACTTC.

V is TRBV18 and J is TRBJ1-2; 7 bases line up with TRBD1. The CDR3 sequence is 15 residues long. The germline V gene encodes CDR1 KGHSH and CDR2 LQKENI. The V and J ends lost 6 bases and 5 bases, in that order; junction bases with no gene match: 12. CDR3 amino acids: CASSPVNRGGYGYTF. CDR3 DNA sequence: TGTGCCAGCTCGCCCGTCAACAGGGGCGGTTATGGCTACACCTTC.

The chain couples TRBV10-3 to TRBJ1-1, with a possible D match to TRBD1 (5 bases). The ends were cut back, 6 bases at V and 6 bases at J, with 17 bases in the middle. Germline values: CDR1 ENHRY, CDR2 SYGVKD. CDR3 length equals 14 residues. Here the CDR3 reads CAIRVYGRGAEAFF. The CDR3 DNA sequence: TGTGCCATCAGAGTTTACGGGAGAGGGGCTGAAGCTTTCTTT.

This chain connects TRBV7-9 to TRBJ1-4; no clear D gene. In germline, CDR1 is SEHNR, CDR2 FQNEAQ (reference sequence). V was trimmed by 4 bases and J by 7 bases, leaving 16 bases between them. The CDR3 runs to 15 residues. The DNA for the CDR3 is TGTGCCAGCAGCTCATACGGTGCGTGGAGTGAAAAACTGTTTTTT. Residues: CASSSYGAWSEKLFF. Full variable domain (rest looked up from reference TRBV7-9 and TRBJ1-4): DTGVSQNPRHKITKRGQNVTFRCDPISEHNRLYWYRQTLGQGPEFLTYFQNEAQLEKSRLLSDRFSAERPKGSFSTLEIQRTEQGDSAMYLCASSSYGAWSEKLFFGSGTQLSVL.

The rearrangement joins TRBV7-2 to TRBJ2-7; 9 bases align to TRBD1. This CDR3 region has 13 residues. V dropped 8 bases and J dropped 1; count of bases not matched to a gene: 3. Per the germline V gene, CDR1 is SGHTA and CDR2 is FQGNSA. In nucleotides, the CDR3 is TGTGCCAGCCAGACAGGGGGTTCCTACGAGCAGTACTTC. Residues: CASQTGGSYEQYF. Full variable domain (missing parts from reference TRBV7-2 and TRBJ2-7): GAGVSQSPSNKVTEKGKDVELRCDPISGHTALYWYRQSLGQGLEFLIYFQGNSAPDKSGLPSDRFSAERTGGSVSTLTIQRTQQEDSAVYLCASQTGGSYEQYFGPGTRLTVT.